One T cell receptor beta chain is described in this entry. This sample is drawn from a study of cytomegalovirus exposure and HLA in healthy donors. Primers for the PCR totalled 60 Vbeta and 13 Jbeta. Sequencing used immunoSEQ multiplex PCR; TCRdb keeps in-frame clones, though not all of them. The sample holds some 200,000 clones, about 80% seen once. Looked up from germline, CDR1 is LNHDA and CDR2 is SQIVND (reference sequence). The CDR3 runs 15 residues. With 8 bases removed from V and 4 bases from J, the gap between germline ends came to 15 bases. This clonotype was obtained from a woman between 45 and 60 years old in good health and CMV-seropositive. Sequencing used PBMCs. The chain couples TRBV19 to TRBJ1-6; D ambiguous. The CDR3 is CASGLTAAYNSPLHF. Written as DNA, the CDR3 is TGTGCCAGTGGGCTCACGGCAGCTTATAATTCACCCCTCCACTTT.